The T cell receptor beta chain described here comes from a study of patients and donors after allogeneic stem cell transplantation (dated by TCRdb to 2018 to 2021). The library was produced with RT-PCR. Reads for this sample came from a NextSeq 550. Through fastp at Q25 and MiXCR, TCRdb rebuilt clones from the public reads, retaining in-frame beta chains. Each CDR3 protein gets just one entry, which takes the most common genes and DNA from the rows behind it. The sample includes hundreds of thousands of distinct CDR3 sequences, with more than 15% observed a single time. The top ten constitute 7% to 7.5% of the sample. Only a few counts were recorded for this clonotype. Its recognized antigen is unknown. No base qualities exist here, and no much larger clone lies one base off it. V is cut by 2 bases and J by 0 bases, and the space between the germline ends is 8 bases. The CDR3 runs 14 amino acids, cysteine and phenylalanine included. CDR3 DNA is the only sequence kept; it has 42 bases, read in frame from the first base. CDR1 and CDR2 were assigned from the germline V gene (reference sequence) as DFQATT and SNEGSKA.

The sequenced sample consisted of blood, either unsorted or a sorted T cell fraction (not recorded which). This chain is built from TRBV20-1 and TRBJ2-1; TRBD2 is possibly the D segment (5 matching bases). The origin of this receptor is a human donor who was either an allogeneic HSCT recipient or a stem cell or donor lymphocyte infusion donor (not recorded which). It is not recorded whose cells these are; they may come from a transplant donor. The nucleotide sequence is given as TGCAGTGCTAGAAAGGGAGACTCCTACAATGAGCAGTTCTTC. It is translated as CSARKGDSYNEQFF.